Listed below are T cell receptor beta chains from one sample, sequenced in a study of blood T cell repertoires in COVID-19. Only in-frame clones appear in the TCRdb table, and some are missing; sequencing was by immunoSEQ multiplex PCR. The sample lists over 200,000 clones, roughly 85% occurring once. The sequencing sample was made of peripheral blood. Every receptor here comes from a woman aged 70-85 years with active or convalescent COVID-19. Both conserved end residues are part of each CDR3. Each record gives: D gene, J gene, V gene, clone size, CDR3 protein, CDR3 DNA. D genes are given only for firm matches. Some rows have no size entry. The others give once, few or many, or a class for an expanded clone.

d_call: -; j_call: TRBJ2-4; v_call: TRBV19; clone_size: -; cdr3_aa: CASSLGTYWTTQGTDIQYF; cdr3_nt: TGTGCCAGTAGTCTCGGGACCTACTGGACTACCCAAGGAACGGACATTCAGTACTTC
d_call: -; j_call: TRBJ1-1; v_call: TRBV10-2; clone_size: -; cdr3_aa: CASSEQGRTEAFF; cdr3_nt: TGCGCCAGCAGTGAGCAGGGTCGGACTGAAGCTTTCTTT
d_call: -; j_call: TRBJ2-7; v_call: TRBV11-3; clone_size: -; cdr3_aa: CASSSHRGVEQYF; cdr3_nt: TGTGCCAGCAGCTCGCATCGAGGAGTGGAGCAGTACTTC
d_call: -; j_call: TRBJ2-7; v_call: TRBV7-9; clone_size: -; cdr3_aa: CASSFGQGPYEQYF; cdr3_nt: TGTGCCAGCAGCTTCGGGCAGGGGCCCTACGAGCAGTACTTC
d_call: -; j_call: TRBJ2-3; v_call: TRBV11-2; clone_size: once; cdr3_aa: CASSLVYQSLATDTQYF; cdr3_nt: TGTGCCAGCAGCTTAGTATACCAGTCATTGGCCACAGATACGCAGTATTTT
d_call: -; j_call: TRBJ2-7; v_call: TRBV11-2; clone_size: -; cdr3_aa: CASSPIKRQMSTYEQYF; cdr3_nt: TGTGCCAGCAGCCCTATTAAGCGACAGATGAGCACCTACGAGCAGTACTTC
d_call: -; j_call: TRBJ1-4; v_call: TRBV7-8; clone_size: -; cdr3_aa: CASSSSRPRANEKLFF; cdr3_nt: TGTGCCAGCAGCTCCAGCCGGCCCCGGGCTAATGAAAAACTGTTTTTT
d_call: -; j_call: TRBJ2-1; v_call: TRBV4-1; clone_size: once; cdr3_aa: CASRLALSSYNEQFF; cdr3_nt: TGCGCCAGCAGGCTAGCCCTGAGCTCCTACAATGAGCAGTTCTTC
d_call: TRBD1; j_call: TRBJ1-5; v_call: TRBV30; clone_size: -; cdr3_aa: CAWTGPQGAYQPQHF; cdr3_nt: TGTGCCTGGACGGGGCCCCAGGGGGCTTATCAGCCCCAGCATTTT
d_call: TRBD1; j_call: TRBJ1-2; v_call: TRBV5-1; clone_size: -; cdr3_aa: CASSPTGLDGYTF; cdr3_nt: TGCGCCAGCAGCCCGACAGGGTTGGATGGCTACACCTTC
d_call: -; j_call: TRBJ2-7; v_call: TRBV11-1; clone_size: -; cdr3_aa: CASSPQWAGSYEQYF; cdr3_nt: TGTGCCAGCAGTCCTCAATGGGCGGGTTCCTACGAGCAGTACTTC
d_call: -; j_call: TRBJ1-2; v_call: TRBV11-2; clone_size: -; cdr3_aa: CASSPTGFGYGYTF; cdr3_nt: TGTGCCAGCAGCCCTACAGGGTTTGGATATGGCTACACCTTC
d_call: -; j_call: TRBJ1-2; v_call: TRBV5-4; clone_size: -; cdr3_aa: CASSRGGEGNYGYTF; cdr3_nt: TGTGCCAGCAGCCGCGGGGGGGAAGGTAACTATGGCTACACCTTC
d_call: -; j_call: TRBJ1-2; v_call: TRBV19; clone_size: -; cdr3_aa: CASSIVANYGYTF; cdr3_nt: TGTGCCAGTAGTATAGTCGCTAACTATGGCTACACCTTC
d_call: -; j_call: TRBJ2-1; v_call: TRBV6-5; clone_size: once; cdr3_aa: CATSLMAELYNEQFF; cdr3_nt: TGTGCCACCTCGTTAATGGCGGAGCTATACAATGAGCAGTTCTTC
d_call: -; j_call: TRBJ2-4; v_call: TRBV28; clone_size: -; cdr3_aa: CASSLGEVSNIQYF; cdr3_nt: TGTGCCAGCAGTTTAGGGGAGGTCAGTAACATTCAGTACTTC
d_call: TRBD1; j_call: TRBJ1-1; v_call: TRBV10-3; clone_size: -; cdr3_aa: CAISEPGFGQVPEAFF; cdr3_nt: TGTGCCATCAGTGAGCCCGGCTTCGGACAGGTGCCTGAAGCTTTCTTT
d_call: -; j_call: TRBJ2-6; v_call: TRBV7-3; clone_size: -; cdr3_aa: CASSLGLPGANVLTF; cdr3_nt: TGTGCCAGCAGTCTCGGACTACCGGGGGCCAACGTCCTGACTTTC
d_call: -; j_call: TRBJ2-1; v_call: TRBV4-2; clone_size: -; cdr3_aa: CASSQRTFDSVSNEQFF; cdr3_nt: TGTGCCAGCAGCCAGAGAACCTTCGACAGCGTCAGCAATGAGCAGTTCTTC
d_call: -; j_call: TRBJ2-1; v_call: TRBV6-5; clone_size: -; cdr3_aa: CASSYSLTAPWEQFF; cdr3_nt: TGTGCCAGCAGTTACTCTTTGACAGCTCCCTGGGAGCAGTTCTTC
d_call: TRBD1; j_call: TRBJ2-2; v_call: TRBV6-5; clone_size: -; cdr3_aa: CASRPEDRAGELFF; cdr3_nt: TGTGCCAGCAGACCTGAAGACAGGGCCGGGGAGCTGTTTTTT
d_call: -; j_call: TRBJ1-4; v_call: TRBV19; clone_size: -; cdr3_aa: CASSSLGATNEKLFF; cdr3_nt: TGTGCCAGTAGTTCGTTAGGAGCAACTAATGAAAAACTGTTTTTT
d_call: TRBD1; j_call: TRBJ2-5; v_call: TRBV4-2; clone_size: -; cdr3_aa: CASSQERGPQETQYF; cdr3_nt: TGTGCCAGCAGCCAAGAGAGGGGGCCCCAAGAGACCCAGTACTTC
d_call: -; j_call: TRBJ2-1; v_call: TRBV5-1; clone_size: -; cdr3_aa: CASSFPGGNEQFF; cdr3_nt: TGCGCCAGCAGCTTCCCCGGGGGCAATGAGCAGTTCTTC
d_call: TRBD1; j_call: TRBJ1-4; v_call: TRBV5-1; clone_size: -; cdr3_aa: CASSLAGTANEKLFF; cdr3_nt: TGCGCCAGCAGCTTGGCCGGGACAGCTAATGAAAAACTGTTTTTT
d_call: TRBD2; j_call: TRBJ2-1; v_call: TRBV11-3; clone_size: -; cdr3_aa: CASSLDPTSGGNEQFF; cdr3_nt: TGTGCCAGCAGCTTAGATCCGACTAGCGGGGGAAATGAGCAGTTCTTC
d_call: -; j_call: TRBJ2-6; v_call: TRBV19; clone_size: -; cdr3_aa: CASSISRAGANVLTF; cdr3_nt: TGTGCCAGTAGTATTAGCCGCGCTGGGGCCAACGTCCTGACTTTC
d_call: TRBD2; j_call: TRBJ2-3; v_call: TRBV7-3; clone_size: few; cdr3_aa: CASSLLAGGETDTQYF; cdr3_nt: TGTGCCAGCAGCCTGTTGGCGGGGGGCGAAACAGATACGCAGTATTTT
d_call: -; j_call: TRBJ2-5; v_call: TRBV6-5; clone_size: few; cdr3_aa: CASSSRGGQETQYF; cdr3_nt: TGTGCCAGCAGTTCCCGGGGAGGCCAAGAGACCCAGTACTTC
d_call: TRBD2; j_call: TRBJ2-5; v_call: TRBV7-3; clone_size: -; cdr3_aa: CASSLTSGGGETQYF; cdr3_nt: TGTGCCAGCAGCTTGACTAGCGGGGGTGGAGAGACCCAGTACTTC
d_call: -; j_call: TRBJ1-1; v_call: TRBV18; clone_size: -; cdr3_aa: CASSPGFGIGMNTEAFF; cdr3_nt: TGTGCCAGCTCACCGGGCTTTGGGATCGGGATGAACACTGAAGCTTTCTTT
d_call: TRBD1; j_call: TRBJ2-7; v_call: TRBV11-2; clone_size: few; cdr3_aa: CASSSALPGQGAYEQYF; cdr3_nt: TGTGCCAGCAGCTCCGCCTTGCCGGGACAGGGGGCTTACGAGCAGTACTTC
d_call: -; j_call: TRBJ1-5; v_call: TRBV19; clone_size: -; cdr3_aa: CASSISVSNQPQHF; cdr3_nt: TGTGCCAGTAGTATATCGGTTAGCAATCAGCCCCAGCATTTT
d_call: TRBD1; j_call: TRBJ2-7; v_call: TRBV12-3/TRBV12-4; clone_size: few; cdr3_aa: CASGGQGAGEQYF; cdr3_nt: TGTGCCAGCGGCGGACAGGGGGCGGGCGAGCAGTACTTC
d_call: -; j_call: TRBJ2-1; v_call: TRBV6-2/TRBV6-3; clone_size: -; cdr3_aa: CASSYATEGTKQFF; cdr3_nt: TGTGCCAGCAGTTATGCTACGGAGGGAACGAAGCAGTTCTTC
d_call: TRBD1; j_call: TRBJ2-1; v_call: TRBV18; clone_size: -; cdr3_aa: CASSGADRSSYNEQFF; cdr3_nt: TGTGCCAGCTCGGGGGCGGACAGGAGCTCCTACAATGAGCAGTTCTTC
d_call: TRBD2; j_call: TRBJ2-1; v_call: TRBV3-1/TRBV3-2; clone_size: -; cdr3_aa: CASSHRGRVEYNEQFF; cdr3_nt: TGTGCCAGCAGCCATCGCGGGAGGGTCGAATACAATGAGCAGTTCTTC
d_call: -; j_call: TRBJ1-1; v_call: TRBV3-1/TRBV3-2; clone_size: -; cdr3_aa: CASSPLPLGAPLYTEAFF; cdr3_nt: TGTGCCAGCAGCCCCTTACCGTTGGGGGCCCCTTTATACACTGAAGCTTTCTTT
d_call: TRBD1; j_call: TRBJ1-5; v_call: TRBV10-3; clone_size: -; cdr3_aa: CAISAGTADQPQHF; cdr3_nt: TGTGCCATCAGCGCCGGGACAGCAGATCAGCCCCAGCATTTT
d_call: TRBD2; j_call: TRBJ2-3; v_call: TRBV7-9; clone_size: -; cdr3_aa: CASSLGLAVTDTQYF; cdr3_nt: TGTGCCAGCAGCTTAGGTCTAGCGGTCACAGATACGCAGTATTTT
d_call: -; j_call: TRBJ1-4; v_call: TRBV29-1; clone_size: few; cdr3_aa: CSVEMGRGPSF; cdr3_nt: TGCAGCGTTGAAATGGGCCGGGGTCCTTCATTT
d_call: -; j_call: TRBJ1-1; v_call: TRBV6-2/TRBV6-3; clone_size: -; cdr3_aa: CASSLMNTEAFF; cdr3_nt: TGTGCCAGCAGCCTAATGAACACTGAAGCTTTCTTT
d_call: TRBD1; j_call: TRBJ1-5; v_call: TRBV7-6; clone_size: -; cdr3_aa: CASSLGGGGTGSNQPQHF; cdr3_nt: TGTGCCAGCAGCTTAGGGGGAGGGGGGACAGGTAGCAATCAGCCCCAGCATTTT
d_call: -; j_call: TRBJ1-1; v_call: TRBV28; clone_size: -; cdr3_aa: CASSPRRGWTEAFF; cdr3_nt: TGTGCCAGCAGTCCACGGAGGGGATGGACTGAAGCTTTCTTT